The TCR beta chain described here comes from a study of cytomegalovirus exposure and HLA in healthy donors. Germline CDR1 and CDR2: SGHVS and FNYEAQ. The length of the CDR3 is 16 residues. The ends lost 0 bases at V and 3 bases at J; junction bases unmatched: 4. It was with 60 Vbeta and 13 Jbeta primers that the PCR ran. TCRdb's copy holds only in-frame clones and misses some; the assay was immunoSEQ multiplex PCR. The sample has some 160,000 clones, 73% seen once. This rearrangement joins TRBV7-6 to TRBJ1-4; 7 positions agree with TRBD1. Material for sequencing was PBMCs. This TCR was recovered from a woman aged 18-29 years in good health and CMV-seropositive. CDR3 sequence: CASSLAVGTANEKLFF. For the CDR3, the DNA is TGTGCCAGCAGCTTAGCGGTTGGGACAGCTAATGAAAAACTGTTTTTT.